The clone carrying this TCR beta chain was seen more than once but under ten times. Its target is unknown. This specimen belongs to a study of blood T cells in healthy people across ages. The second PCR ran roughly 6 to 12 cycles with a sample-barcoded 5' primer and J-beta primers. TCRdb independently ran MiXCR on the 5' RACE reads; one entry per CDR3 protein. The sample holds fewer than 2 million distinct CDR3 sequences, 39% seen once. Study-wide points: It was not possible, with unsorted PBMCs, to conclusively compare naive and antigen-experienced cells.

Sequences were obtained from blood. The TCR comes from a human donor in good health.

CDR3 DNA sequence: TGTGCCAGCAGCTTATTGAAAGGCAGCTATGGCTACACCTTC. Amino acid sequence: CASSLLKGSYGYTF. The rearrangement joins TRBV7-9 to TRBJ1-2; D is unclear. V lost 2 bases, J lost 4 bases, and 11 bases lay in between. This CDR3 is built from 14 residues. Per germline, CDR1 SEHNR and CDR2 FQNEAQ (reference sequence).